These 26 T cell receptor beta chains share one sample of origin, sequenced in a study of CD8+CD57+ T cells in acquired aplastic anemia. Profiling that covered TCR beta VDJ and CDR3 relied on genomic DNA as its template. TCRdb itself ran the reads through MiXCR, one entry per CDR3 protein. The sample shows 50,000 to 65,000 distinct CDR3 sequences, around 50% of them seen only once. Sample: sorted CD4+, CD8+, or CD8+CD57+ T cells (not recorded which) from PBMCs. The receptors derive from a human donor in good health, serving as a control.

Relative to its sample, this clonotype is medium-sized. The J gene is TRBJ2-7, the V gene TRBV2; maybe TRBD1 (6 bases). V gave up 6 bases and J gave up 2 bases, with 17 bases separating them. Germline lookup yields CDR1 SNHLY and CDR2 FYNNEI. The CDR3 sequence is 15 residues long. The CDR3 reads CASRGDTFVPYEQYF. The CDR3 DNA is TGTGCCAGCAGGGGGGACACCTTCGTCCCCTACGAGCAGTACTTC.

The chain uses TRBV19 and TRBJ1-2, with TRBD1 as a possible D gene (5 bases). Germline CDR1 is LNHDA and CDR2 is SQIVND (reference sequence). Trimming removed 7 bases at V and 4 bases at J, with 19 bases between. CDR3 length: 15 amino acids. The CDR3, as DNA: TGTGCCAGTACCCATTCGGGGCCCGGAGGCTATGGCTACACCTTC. It yields the protein CASTHSGPGGYGYTF.

This clonotype rates as medium-sized (0.01 to 0.1%). The CDR3 DNA reads as TGTGCCAGCAGTGTGGGGACAGGGGCCGAGCAGTACTTC. Amino acids: CASSVGTGAEQYF. This rearrangement joins TRBV2 to TRBJ2-7; TRBD1 agrees at 10 bases. V lost 4 bases, J lost 6 bases, and 3 bases stayed unmatched. CDR1 is SNHLY and CDR2 is FYNNEI in the germline V gene. This CDR3 has 13 residues.

The J gene is TRBJ2-7, the V gene TRBV7-6; a possible D gene is TRBD2 (5 bases). The length of the CDR3 is 13 residues. V shed 4 bases and J shed 6 bases, with 13 bases lying between them. Per the germline V gene, CDR1 is SGHVS and CDR2 is FNYEAQ. The CDR3 here is CASSSREGSEQYF. The CDR3, as DNA: TGTGCCAGCAGCTCCCGGGAAGGGAGCGAGCAGTACTTC.

The genes are TRBV7-9 and TRBJ2-1; D possibly corresponds to TRBD1 (6 bases). Germline V gene sequence: CDR1 SEHNR, CDR2 FQNEAQ (reference sequence). CDR3 length equals 13 residues. Trimming cost V 0 bases and J 6 bases, with 6 bases left between them. This CDR3 reads CASSLAGANEQFF. CDR3 in DNA: TGTGCCAGCAGCTTAGCGGGGGCCAATGAGCAGTTCTTC.

This chain links TRBV2 with TRBJ2-7; 7 nucleotides match TRBD1. Germline CDR1 reads SNHLY; CDR2 reads FYNNEI. V was pared by 7 bases and J by 4 bases, with 1 base of the junction left unmatched. This CDR3 region has 11 residues. CDR3: CASNRGYEQYF. CDR3 sequence (DNA): TGTGCCAGCAACAGGGGTTACGAGCAGTACTTC.

In this sample, this clonotype is medium-sized. The genes are TRBV7-2 and TRBJ1-2; tentatively, D is TRBD1 (5 bases). Trimming left V 4 bases short and J 4 bases short, with 10 bases between. CDR1 SGHTA and CDR2 FQGNSA come from the germline V gene. This CDR3 contains 13 residues. The DNA of the CDR3 is TGTGCCAGCAGCTCGGAGACAGTCTATGGCTACACCTTC. Its translation is CASSSETVYGYTF.

The chain joins TRBV29-1 to TRBJ2-7, with D perhaps matching TRBD2 (6 bases). V was pared by 7 bases and J by 2 bases, with 15 bases between. Germline V gene lookup returns CDR1 SQVTM and CDR2 ANQGSEA. The CDR3 has 13 amino acids. For the CDR3, the DNA is TGCAGCGGGAGGGGTATAGACGCCTACGAGCAGTACTTC. This codes for CSGRGIDAYEQYF.

This chain links TRBV29-1 with TRBJ2-3, with D maybe TRBD2 (7 bases). CDR1 is SQVTM, CDR2 ANQGSEA, per germline. The CDR3 runs to 15 residues. V shed 6 bases and J shed 5 bases, with 21 bases lying between them. CDR3: CSVGFGGGVGDTQYF. The DNA for the CDR3 is TGCAGCGTGGGATTTGGAGGGGGGGTTGGAGATACGCAGTATTTT.

As to this clonotype: An end of the junction differs from the germline gene, which may be a read error. V and J are TRBV11-3 and TRBJ2-7, with D perhaps being TRBD1 or TRBD2 (5 bases each). The CDR3 contains 13 residues. Germline values: CDR1 SGHNT, CDR2 YENEEA. The CDR3 nucleotides read TGTGTCAGCAGCTCGAGGAGAGGGGACGAGCAGTGCTTC. It encodes CVSSSRRGDEQCF.

This clonotype has a count of ten or more. The chain has TRBV7-8 and TRBJ2-7, with a weak D call TRBD1 (6 bases). V was shortened by 1 base and J by 3 bases, with 16 bases between the two germline ends. Germline assignment: CDR1 SGHVS and CDR2 FQNEAQ. The CDR3 length is 16 residues. CDR3 residues: CASSLEVNRALYEQYF. In DNA form, the CDR3 reads TGTGCCAGCAGCTTAGAAGTAAACAGGGCCCTCTACGAGCAGTACTTC.

The rearrangement links TRBV19 to TRBJ1-2; TRBD1 matches at 7 bases. CDR1 is LNHDA and CDR2 is SQIVND in the germline V gene (reference sequence). With V trimmed by 3 bases and J by 1 base, 5 bases remained unmatched. The CDR3 has 15 residues. The CDR3 coding sequence is TGTGCCAGTAGTATCGGAGGACAGGATAACTATGGCTACACCTTC. Translation: CASSIGGQDNYGYTF.

Ten or more counts support this clonotype. The chain joins TRBV6-1 to TRBJ2-2; possible D gene TRBD1, 5 bases. From germline, CDR1 is MNHNS and CDR2 SASEGT. V dropped 6 bases and J dropped 6 bases, with 11 bases sitting between them. The CDR3 runs 13 residues. CDR3 sequence (DNA): TGTGCCAGCAGGACAGAAGCGCCCGGGGAGCTGTTTTTT. Protein: CASRTEAPGELFF.

The chain is built from TRBV28 and TRBJ2-5; D possibly uses TRBD1 or TRBD2 (5 bases each). The V end lost 6 bases, the J end lost 4 bases, and 12 bases lay between the germline ends. The CDR3 spans 13 residues. In germline, CDR1 is MDHEN, CDR2 SYDVKM. This CDR3 reads CASRARDGETQYF. CDR3 DNA sequence: TGTGCCAGCAGAGCCCGGGACGGAGAGACCCAGTACTTC.

The sample holds many counts of this clonotype. The CDR3 nucleotides read TGTGCCTGGAGCCGCCTGGATGGCTACACCTTC. Its protein is CAWSRLDGYTF. The chain couples TRBV30 to TRBJ1-2; D is uncertain. CDR1 GTSNPN and CDR2 SVGIG come from the germline V gene (reference sequence). CDR3 length equals 11 residues. With 3 bases removed from V and 6 bases from J, the gap between germline ends came to 8 bases.

This clonotype occurred many times. The J gene is TRBJ2-1, the V gene TRBV20-1; D possibly matches TRBD1 or TRBD2 (5 bases each). V lost 5 bases to trimming and J lost 4 bases, with 9 bases between them. Germline assignment: CDR1 DFQATT and CDR2 SNEGSKA (reference sequence). CDR3 length: 12 amino acids. CDR3 in amino acids: CSAGGRYNEQFF. The CDR3 DNA reads as TGCAGTGCTGGGGGACGGTACAATGAGCAGTTCTTC.

The rearrangement uses TRBV19 and TRBJ1-1, with TRBD1 matching 7 bases. This CDR3 has 13 residues. The J segment lost 4 bases and the V segment lost 6 bases, leaving 5 bases of the junction unmatched. The germline gives CDR1 LNHDA, CDR2 SQIVND (reference sequence). As DNA, the CDR3 is TGTGCCAGTAGGACAGGGAGGGGCACTGAAGCTTTCTTT. It translates to CASRTGRGTEAFF.

This clonotype appeared many times. In nucleotides, the CDR3 is TGTGCCAGCAGGGGAACAGGAGGCGAGCAGTACTTC. Translated, it gives CASRGTGGEQYF. The chain has TRBV6-1 and TRBJ2-7; D is tentatively TRBD1 or TRBD2 (5 bases each). Germline V gives CDR1 MNHNS, CDR2 SASEGT. Trimming cost V 6 bases and J 6 bases, with 12 bases left between them. The CDR3 consists of 12 residues.

V usage is TRBV7-2 and J usage is TRBJ2-5, with D possibly TRBD2 on 6 matching bases. The length of the CDR3 is 13 residues. In germline, CDR1 is SGHTA, CDR2 FQGNSA. Between the trimmed V and J ends, which lost 8 bases and 5 bases, there was a span of 15 bases. The CDR3 DNA follows: TGTGCCAGCTTAGGAGGAGGGGTGGAGACCCAGTACTTC. The encoded protein is CASLGGGVETQYF.

The chain joins TRBV14 to TRBJ2-2; D assignment may be TRBD1 or TRBD2 (5 bases each). V lost 1 base, J lost 9 bases, and 12 bases lay in between. The CDR3 extends over 14 amino acids. Germline CDR1 is SGHDN and CDR2 is FVKESK. The CDR3: CASSQGLSGRELFF. The CDR3 region has the DNA TGTGCCAGCAGCCAAGGACTATCAGGGCGGGAGCTGTTTTTT.

This clonotype was detected many times. The rearrangement uses TRBV20-1 and TRBJ2-3; 7 positions match TRBD2. J gave up 2 bases and V 5 bases, and 10 bases lay outside the gene matches. Germline V lookup: CDR1 DFQATT, CDR2 SNEGSKA (reference sequence). CDR3 size: 15 residues. The CDR3 loop is CSAQSDGRATDTQYF. The CDR3 coding sequence is TGCAGTGCTCAGAGCGATGGGAGGGCCACAGATACGCAGTATTTT.

This clonotype was detected ten times or more. V and J are TRBV11-2 and TRBJ2-7, with no clear D. With 2 bases removed from V and 5 bases from J, the gap between germline ends came to 19 bases. This CDR3 comprises 16 residues. Germline assignment: CDR1 SGHAT and CDR2 FQNNGV. This CDR3 is CASSLSYRRNINEQYF. The CDR3 region has the DNA TGTGCCAGCAGCTTAAGCTACCGCAGGAACATCAACGAGCAGTACTTC.

This clonotype appeared many times. The CDR3 is CASSGGTGRVIQETQYF. In DNA form, the CDR3 reads TGTGCCAGCAGCGGAGGGACAGGGAGAGTAATCCAAGAGACCCAGTACTTC. This chain uses TRBV6-1 with TRBJ2-5; 9 nucleotides match TRBD1. This CDR3 comprises 17 residues. Germline loops: CDR1 MNHNS, CDR2 SASEGT. Trimming cost V 6 bases and J 1 base; bases outside gene matches: 12.

This clonotype was counted many times. The chain combines TRBV6-2 or TRBV6-3 with TRBJ2-7; a weak D match, TRBD1 (6 bases). This CDR3 has 9 amino acids. The V gene's germline CDR1 is MNHEY and CDR2 SVGEGT. The CDR3 DNA is TGTGCGGCAGGGGACGAGCAGTACTTC. Its protein is CAAGDEQYF.

Comment on this clonotype: This may come from a read error, since a much larger clone is one base off. This chain joins TRBV2 and TRBJ1-5, with a tentative D call TRBD1 (6 bases). Trimming cost V 2 bases and J 7 bases, with 24 bases left between them. This CDR3 is built from 18 residues. The germline V gene has CDR1 SNHLY and CDR2 FYNNEI. The CDR3 loop reads CASSEKGSGGRLRQPQHF. CDR3 nucleotides: TGTGCCAGCAGTGAAAAAGGGAGTGGGGGCCGACTACGACAGCCCCAGCATTTT.

In regard to this clonotype: It may be a read error: a sequence one base away is much more abundant. This CDR3 fails to terminate in the conserved phenylalanine or tryptophan, so it likely reflects a read error. The gene calls are TRBV3-1 and TRBJ2-1; a possible D gene is TRBD2 (6 bases). Trimming took 2 bases from V and 5 from J, leaving 10 bases between them. The CDR3 covers 14 residues. Germline V gene data show CDR1 as LGHDT and CDR2 as YNNKEL (reference sequence). CDR3 bases: TGTGCCAGCAGCCAAACGGGAGTAAACAATGAGCAGTTCCTC. This encodes CASSQTGVNNEQFL.